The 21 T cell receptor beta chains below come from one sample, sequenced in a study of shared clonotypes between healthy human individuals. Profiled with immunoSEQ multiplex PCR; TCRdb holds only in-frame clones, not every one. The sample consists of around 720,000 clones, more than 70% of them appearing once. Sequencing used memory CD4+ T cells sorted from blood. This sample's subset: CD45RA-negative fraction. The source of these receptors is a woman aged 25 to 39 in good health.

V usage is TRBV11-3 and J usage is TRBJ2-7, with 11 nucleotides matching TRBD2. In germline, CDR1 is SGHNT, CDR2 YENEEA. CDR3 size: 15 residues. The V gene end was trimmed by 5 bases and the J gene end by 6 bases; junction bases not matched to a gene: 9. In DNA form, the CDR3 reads TGTGCCAGCAGCCCAGGACTAGCGGGTGCTGGCGAGCAGTACTTC. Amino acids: CASSPGLAGAGEQYF.

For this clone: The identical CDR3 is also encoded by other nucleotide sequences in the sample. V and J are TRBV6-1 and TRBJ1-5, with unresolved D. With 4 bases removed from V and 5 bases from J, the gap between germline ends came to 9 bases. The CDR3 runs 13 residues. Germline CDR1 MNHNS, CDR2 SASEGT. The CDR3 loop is CASSATEDQPQHF. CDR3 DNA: TGTGCCAGCAGTGCAACAGAGGATCAGCCCCAGCATTTT.

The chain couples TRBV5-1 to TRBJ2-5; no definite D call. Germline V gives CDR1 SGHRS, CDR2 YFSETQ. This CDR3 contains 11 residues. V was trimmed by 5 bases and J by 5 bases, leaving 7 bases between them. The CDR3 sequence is CASRGGETQYF. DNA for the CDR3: TGCGCCAGCAGGGGTGGGGAGACCCAGTACTTC. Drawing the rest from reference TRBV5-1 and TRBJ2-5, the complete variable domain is KAGVTQTPRYLIKTRGQQVTLSCSPISGHRSVSWYQQTPGQGLQFLFEYFSETQRNKGNFPGRFSGRQFSNSRSEMNVSTLELGDSALYLCASRGGETQYFGPGTRLLVL.

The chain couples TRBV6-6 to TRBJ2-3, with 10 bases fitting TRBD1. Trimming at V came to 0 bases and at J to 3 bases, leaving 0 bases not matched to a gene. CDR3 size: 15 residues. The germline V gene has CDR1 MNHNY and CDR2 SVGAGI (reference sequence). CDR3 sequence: CASSYSDRGTDTQYF. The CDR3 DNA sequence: TGTGCCAGCAGTTACTCGGACAGGGGGACAGATACGCAGTATTTT.

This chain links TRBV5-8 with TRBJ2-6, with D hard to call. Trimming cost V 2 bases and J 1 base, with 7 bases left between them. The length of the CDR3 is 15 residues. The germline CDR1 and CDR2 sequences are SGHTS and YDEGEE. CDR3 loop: CASSFTGSGANVLTF. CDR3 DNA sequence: TGTGCCAGCAGCTTTACCGGGTCTGGGGCCAACGTCCTGACTTTC.

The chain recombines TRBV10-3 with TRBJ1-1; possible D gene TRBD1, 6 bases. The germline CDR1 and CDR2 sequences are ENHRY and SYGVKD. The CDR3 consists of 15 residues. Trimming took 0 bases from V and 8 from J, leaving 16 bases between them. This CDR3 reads CAISESGHGRSEAFF. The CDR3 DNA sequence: TGTGCCATCAGTGAGTCGGGACACGGGAGGTCAGAAGCTTTCTTT.

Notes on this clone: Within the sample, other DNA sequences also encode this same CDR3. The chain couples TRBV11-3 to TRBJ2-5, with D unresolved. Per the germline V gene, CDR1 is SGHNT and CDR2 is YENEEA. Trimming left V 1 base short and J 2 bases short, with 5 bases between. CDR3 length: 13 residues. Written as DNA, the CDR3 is TGTGCCAGCAGCTTAGGCCAACAAGAGACCCAGTACTTC. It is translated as CASSLGQQETQYF.

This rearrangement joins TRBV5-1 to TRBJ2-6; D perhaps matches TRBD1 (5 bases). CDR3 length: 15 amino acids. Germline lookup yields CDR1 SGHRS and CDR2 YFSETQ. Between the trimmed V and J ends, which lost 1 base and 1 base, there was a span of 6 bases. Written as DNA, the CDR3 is TGCGCCAGCAGCTTGCCAGGGTCTGGGGCCAACGTCCTGACTTTC. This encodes CASSLPGSGANVLTF.

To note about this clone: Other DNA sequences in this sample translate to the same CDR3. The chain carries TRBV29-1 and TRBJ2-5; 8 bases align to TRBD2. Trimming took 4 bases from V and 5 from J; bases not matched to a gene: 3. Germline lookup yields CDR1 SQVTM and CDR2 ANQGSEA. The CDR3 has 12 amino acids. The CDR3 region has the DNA TGCAGCGTTGGCGGGGGGCAGGAGACCCAGTACTTC. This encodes CSVGGGQETQYF. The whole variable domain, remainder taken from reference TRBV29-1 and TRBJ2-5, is SAVISQKPSRDICQRGTSLTIQCQVDSQVTMMFWYRQQPGQSLTLIATANQGSEATYESGFVIDKFPISRPNLTFSTLTVSNMSPEDSSIYLCSVGGGQETQYFGPGTRLLVL.

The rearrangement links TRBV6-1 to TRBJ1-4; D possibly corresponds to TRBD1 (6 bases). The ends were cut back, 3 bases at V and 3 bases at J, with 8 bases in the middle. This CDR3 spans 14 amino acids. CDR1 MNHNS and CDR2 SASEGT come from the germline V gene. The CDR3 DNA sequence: TGTGCCAGCAGTGACGGGGGGCCTAATGAAAAACTGTTTTTT. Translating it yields CASSDGGPNEKLFF.

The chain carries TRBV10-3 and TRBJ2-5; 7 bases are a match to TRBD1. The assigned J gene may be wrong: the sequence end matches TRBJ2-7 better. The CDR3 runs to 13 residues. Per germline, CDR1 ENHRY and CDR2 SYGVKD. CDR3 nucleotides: TGTGCCATCAGTCCGGGACAGAACTACGAGCAGTACTTC. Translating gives CAISPGQNYEQYF.

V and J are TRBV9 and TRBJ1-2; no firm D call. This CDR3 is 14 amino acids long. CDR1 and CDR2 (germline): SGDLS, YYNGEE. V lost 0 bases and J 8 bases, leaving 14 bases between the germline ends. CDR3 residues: CASSVALGVGGYTF. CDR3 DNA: TGTGCCAGCAGCGTAGCGTTGGGTGTCGGCGGCTACACCTTC. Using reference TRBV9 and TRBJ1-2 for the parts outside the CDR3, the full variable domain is DSGVTQTPKHLITATGQRVTLRCSPRSGDLSVYWYQQSLDQGLQFLIQYYNGEERAKGNILERFSAQQFPDLHSELNLSSLELGDSALYFCASSVALGVGGYTFGSGTRLTVV.

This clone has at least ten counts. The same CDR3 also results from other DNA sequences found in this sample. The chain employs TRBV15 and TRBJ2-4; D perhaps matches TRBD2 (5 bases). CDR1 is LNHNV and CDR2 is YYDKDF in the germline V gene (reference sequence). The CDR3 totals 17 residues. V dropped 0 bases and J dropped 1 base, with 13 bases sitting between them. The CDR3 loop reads CATSRDLGSGAKNIQYF. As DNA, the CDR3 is TGTGCCACCAGCAGAGATCTAGGGAGTGGCGCCAAAAACATTCAGTACTTC.

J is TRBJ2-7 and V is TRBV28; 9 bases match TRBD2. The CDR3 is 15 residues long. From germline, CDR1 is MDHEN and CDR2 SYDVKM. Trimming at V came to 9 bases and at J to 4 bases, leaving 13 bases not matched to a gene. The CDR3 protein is CASAEPSGESYEQYF. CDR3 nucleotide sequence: TGTGCCAGTGCCGAACCTAGCGGGGAGTCATACGAGCAGTACTTC.

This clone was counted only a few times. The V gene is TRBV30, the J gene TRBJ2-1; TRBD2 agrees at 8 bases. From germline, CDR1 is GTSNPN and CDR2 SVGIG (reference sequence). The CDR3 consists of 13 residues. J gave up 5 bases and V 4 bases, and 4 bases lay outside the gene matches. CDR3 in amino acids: CAWNTGGNNEQFF. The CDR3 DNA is TGTGCCTGGAATACGGGAGGGAACAATGAGCAGTTCTTC.

As DNA, the CDR3 is TGTGCCAGTACCCTGGACAGGCCGAACACTGAAGCTTTCTTT. Its translation: CASTLDRPNTEAFF. The chain combines TRBV19 with TRBJ1-1, with TRBD1 matching 7 bases. This CDR3 spans 14 amino acids. J lost 1 base, V lost 7 bases, and 6 bases had no gene match. The germline V gene encodes CDR1 LNHDA and CDR2 SQIVND (reference sequence).

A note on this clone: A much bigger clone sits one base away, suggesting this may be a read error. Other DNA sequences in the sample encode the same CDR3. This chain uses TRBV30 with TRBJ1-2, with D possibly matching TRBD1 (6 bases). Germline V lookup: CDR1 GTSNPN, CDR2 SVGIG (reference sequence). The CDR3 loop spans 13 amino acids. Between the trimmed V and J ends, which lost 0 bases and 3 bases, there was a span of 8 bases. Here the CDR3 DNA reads TGTGCCTGGAGTGTACAGGGAGACTATGGCTACACCTTC. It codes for CAWSVQGDYGYTF.

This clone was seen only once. CDR3 residues: CASSYDGSSYNEQFF. As DNA, the CDR3 is TGTGCCAGCAGTTACGACGGGAGCTCCTACAATGAGCAGTTCTTC. V is TRBV6-5 and J is TRBJ2-1; TRBD2 might be the D (6 bases). CDR3 length: 15 amino acids. Germline lookup yields CDR1 MNHEY and CDR2 SVGAGI. The V end lost 2 bases, the J end lost 0 bases, and 8 bases lay between the germline ends.

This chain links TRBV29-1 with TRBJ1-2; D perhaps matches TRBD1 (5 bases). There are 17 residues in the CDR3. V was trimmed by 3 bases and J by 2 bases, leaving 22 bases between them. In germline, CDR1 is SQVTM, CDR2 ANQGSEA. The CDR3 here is CSVDWPGYDRGNYGYTF. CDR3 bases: TGCAGCGTTGATTGGCCAGGGTACGATAGGGGAAACTATGGCTACACCTTC. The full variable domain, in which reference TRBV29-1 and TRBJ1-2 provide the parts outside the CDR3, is SAVISQKPSRDICQRGTSLTIQCQVDSQVTMMFWYRQQPGQSLTLIATANQGSEATYESGFVIDKFPISRPNLTFSTLTVSNMSPEDSSIYLCSVDWPGYDRGNYGYTFGSGTRLTVV.

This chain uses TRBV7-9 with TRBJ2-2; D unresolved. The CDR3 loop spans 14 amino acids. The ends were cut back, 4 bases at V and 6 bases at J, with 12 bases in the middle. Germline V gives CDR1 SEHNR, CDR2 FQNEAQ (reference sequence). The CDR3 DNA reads TGTGCCAGCAGCTACTTCGGTGGACCCGGGGAGCTGTTTTTT. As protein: CASSYFGGPGELFF.

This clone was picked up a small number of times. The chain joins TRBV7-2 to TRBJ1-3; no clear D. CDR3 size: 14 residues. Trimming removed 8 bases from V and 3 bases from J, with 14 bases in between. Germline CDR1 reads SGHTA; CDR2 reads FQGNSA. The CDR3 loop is CASSMPGVGNTIYF. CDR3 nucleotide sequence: TGTGCCAGCTCTATGCCCGGAGTTGGAAACACCATATATTTT. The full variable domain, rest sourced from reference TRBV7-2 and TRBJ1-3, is GAGVSQSPSNKVTEKGKDVELRCDPISGHTALYWYRQSLGQGLEFLIYFQGNSAPDKSGLPSDRFSAERTGGSVSTLTIQRTQQEDSAVYLCASSMPGVGNTIYFGEGSWLTVV.